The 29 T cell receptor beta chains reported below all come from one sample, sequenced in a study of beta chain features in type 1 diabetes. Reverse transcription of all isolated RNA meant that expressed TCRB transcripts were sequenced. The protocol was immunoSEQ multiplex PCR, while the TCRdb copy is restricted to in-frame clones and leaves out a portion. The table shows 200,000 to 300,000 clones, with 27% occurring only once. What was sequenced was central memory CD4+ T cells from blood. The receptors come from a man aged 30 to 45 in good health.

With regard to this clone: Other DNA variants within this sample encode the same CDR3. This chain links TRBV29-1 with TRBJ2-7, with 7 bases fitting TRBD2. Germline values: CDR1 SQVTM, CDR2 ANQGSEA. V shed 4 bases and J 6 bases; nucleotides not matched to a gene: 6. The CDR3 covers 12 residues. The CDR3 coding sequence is TGCAGCGTTGGGGGGGGACCGGTCGAGCAGTACTTC. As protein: CSVGGGPVEQYF.

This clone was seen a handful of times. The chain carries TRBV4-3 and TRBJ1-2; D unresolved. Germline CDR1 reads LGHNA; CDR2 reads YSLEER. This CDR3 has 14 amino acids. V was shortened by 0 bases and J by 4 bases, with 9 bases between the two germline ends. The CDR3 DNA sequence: TGCGCCAGCAGCCAAGATCTTGCAGGCTATGGCTACACCTTC. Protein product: CASSQDLAGYGYTF.

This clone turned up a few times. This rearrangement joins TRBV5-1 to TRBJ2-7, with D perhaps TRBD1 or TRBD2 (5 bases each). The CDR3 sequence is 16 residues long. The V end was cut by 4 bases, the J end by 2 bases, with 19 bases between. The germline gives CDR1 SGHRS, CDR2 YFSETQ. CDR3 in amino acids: CASSPIPGAPPYEQYF. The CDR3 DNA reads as TGCGCCAGCAGCCCTATCCCCGGGGCCCCGCCCTACGAGCAGTACTTC.

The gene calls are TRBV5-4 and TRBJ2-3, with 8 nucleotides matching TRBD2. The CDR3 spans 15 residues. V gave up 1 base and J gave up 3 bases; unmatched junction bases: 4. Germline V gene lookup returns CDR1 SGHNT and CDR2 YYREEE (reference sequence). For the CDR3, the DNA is TGTGCCAGCAGCTTGAGTCCGGGGGGGACAGATACGCAGTATTTT. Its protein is CASSLSPGGTDTQYF.

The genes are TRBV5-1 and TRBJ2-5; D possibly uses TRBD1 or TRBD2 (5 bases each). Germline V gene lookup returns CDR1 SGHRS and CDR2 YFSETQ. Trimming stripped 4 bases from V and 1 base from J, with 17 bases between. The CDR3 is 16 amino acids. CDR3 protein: CASSPGTVGPQETQYF. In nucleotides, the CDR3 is TGCGCCAGCAGCCCAGGGACCGTCGGCCCCCAAGAGACCCAGTACTTC. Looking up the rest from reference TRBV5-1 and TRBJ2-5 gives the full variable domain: KAGVTQTPRYLIKTRGQQVTLSCSPISGHRSVSWYQQTPGQGLQFLFEYFSETQRNKGNFPGRFSGRQFSNSRSEMNVSTLELGDSALYLCASSPGTVGPQETQYFGPGTRLLVL.

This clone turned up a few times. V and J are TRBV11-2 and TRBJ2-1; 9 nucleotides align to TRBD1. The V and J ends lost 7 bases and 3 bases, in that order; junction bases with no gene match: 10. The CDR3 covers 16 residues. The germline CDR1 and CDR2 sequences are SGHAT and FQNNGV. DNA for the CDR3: TGTGCCAGCACCAAGACGACAGGGGGTAGCTACAATGAGCAGTTCTTC. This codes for CASTKTTGGSYNEQFF.

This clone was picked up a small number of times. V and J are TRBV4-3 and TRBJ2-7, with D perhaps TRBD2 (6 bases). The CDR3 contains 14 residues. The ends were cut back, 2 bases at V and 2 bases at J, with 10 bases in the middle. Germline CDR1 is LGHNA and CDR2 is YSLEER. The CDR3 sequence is CASSQMGLTYEQYF. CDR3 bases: TGCGCCAGCAGCCAAATGGGACTCACCTACGAGCAGTACTTC.

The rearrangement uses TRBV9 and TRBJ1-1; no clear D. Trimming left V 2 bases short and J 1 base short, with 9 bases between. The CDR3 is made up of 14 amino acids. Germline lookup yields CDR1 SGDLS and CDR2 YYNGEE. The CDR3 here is CASSVDVRNTEAFF. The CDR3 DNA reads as TGTGCCAGCAGCGTCGACGTCAGGAACACTGAAGCTTTCTTT.

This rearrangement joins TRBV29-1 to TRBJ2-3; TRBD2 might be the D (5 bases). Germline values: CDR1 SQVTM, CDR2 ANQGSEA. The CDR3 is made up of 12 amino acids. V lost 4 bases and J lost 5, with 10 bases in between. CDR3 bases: TGCAGCGTTGTCGGCAGCGGAGATACGCAGTATTTT. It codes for CSVVGSGDTQYF.

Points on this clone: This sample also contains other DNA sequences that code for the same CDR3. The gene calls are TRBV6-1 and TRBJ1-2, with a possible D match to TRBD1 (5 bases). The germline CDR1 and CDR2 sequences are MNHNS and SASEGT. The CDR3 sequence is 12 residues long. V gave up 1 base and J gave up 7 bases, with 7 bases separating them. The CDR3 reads CASSEGRGGYTF. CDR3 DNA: TGTGCCAGCAGTGAAGGAAGGGGTGGCTACACCTTC.

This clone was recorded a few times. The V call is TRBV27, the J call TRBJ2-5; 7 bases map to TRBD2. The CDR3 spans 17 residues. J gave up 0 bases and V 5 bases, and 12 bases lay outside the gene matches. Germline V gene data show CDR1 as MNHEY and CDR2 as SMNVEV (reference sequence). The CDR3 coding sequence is TGTGCCAGCAGTGCCCCCGGAGCTAGCGGCAACCAAGAGACCCAGTACTTC. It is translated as CASSAPGASGNQETQYF.

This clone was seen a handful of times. The CDR3 loop is CASSRTSGVGDTQYF. Written as DNA, the CDR3 is TGTGCCAGCAGCCGCACTAGCGGGGTGGGGGATACGCAGTATTTT. The rearrangement joins TRBV7-7 to TRBJ2-3; 10 positions agree with TRBD2. This CDR3 region has 15 residues. V shed 5 bases, J shed 6 bases, and the junction held 8 bases outside the gene matches. Germline V gives CDR1 SSHAT, CDR2 FNYEAQ (reference sequence).

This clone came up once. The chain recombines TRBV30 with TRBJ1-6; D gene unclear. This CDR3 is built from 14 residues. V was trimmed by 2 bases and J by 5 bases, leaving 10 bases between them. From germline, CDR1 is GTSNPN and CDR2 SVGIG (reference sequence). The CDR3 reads CAWSLGNDNSPLHF. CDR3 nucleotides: TGTGCCTGGAGTTTGGGAAACGATAATTCACCCCTCCACTTT.

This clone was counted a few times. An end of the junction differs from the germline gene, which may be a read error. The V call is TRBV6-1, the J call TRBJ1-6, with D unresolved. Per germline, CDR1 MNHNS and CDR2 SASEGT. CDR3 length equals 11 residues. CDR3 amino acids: CASSEESVSRF. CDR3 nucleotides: TGTGCCAGCAGTGAAGAATCCGTCTCTCGCTTT.

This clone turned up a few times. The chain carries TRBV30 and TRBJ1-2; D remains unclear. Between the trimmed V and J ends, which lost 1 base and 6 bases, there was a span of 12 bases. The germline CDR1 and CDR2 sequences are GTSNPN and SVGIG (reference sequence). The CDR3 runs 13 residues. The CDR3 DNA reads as TGTGCCTGGAGTGGTGATACAGCCGATGGCTACACCTTC. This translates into CAWSGDTADGYTF.

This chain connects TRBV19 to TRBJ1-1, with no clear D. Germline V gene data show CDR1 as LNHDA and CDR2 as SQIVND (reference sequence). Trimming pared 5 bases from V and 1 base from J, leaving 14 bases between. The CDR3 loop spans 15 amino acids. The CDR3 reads CASSEKRPKNTEAFF. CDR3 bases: TGTGCCAGTAGTGAAAAGAGACCGAAGAACACTGAAGCTTTCTTT.

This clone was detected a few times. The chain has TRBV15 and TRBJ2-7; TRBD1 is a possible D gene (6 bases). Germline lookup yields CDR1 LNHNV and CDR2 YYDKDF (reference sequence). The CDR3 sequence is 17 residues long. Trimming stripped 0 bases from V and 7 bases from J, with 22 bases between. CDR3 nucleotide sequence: TGTGCCACCAGCAGAGATTTGGGGACACTCTCTTTGGGGGAGCAGTACTTC. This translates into CATSRDLGTLSLGEQYF.

The CDR3 reads CASSSGQGAQETQYF. CDR3 DNA sequence: TGTGCCAGCAGCTCCGGACAGGGGGCGCAAGAGACCCAGTACTTC. V gene TRBV7-2 combines with J gene TRBJ2-5; 11 bases are a match to TRBD1. V lost 4 bases, J lost 2 bases, and 3 bases stayed unmatched. This CDR3 comprises 15 residues. From germline, CDR1 is SGHTA and CDR2 FQGNSA.

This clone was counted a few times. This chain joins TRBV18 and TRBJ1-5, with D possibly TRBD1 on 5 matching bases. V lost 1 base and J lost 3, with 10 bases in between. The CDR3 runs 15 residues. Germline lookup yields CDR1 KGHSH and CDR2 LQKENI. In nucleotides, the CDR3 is TGTGCCAGCTCACCACATCGACAGAACAATCAGCCCCAGCATTTT. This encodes CASSPHRQNNQPQHF. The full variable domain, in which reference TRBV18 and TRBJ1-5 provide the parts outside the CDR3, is NAGVMQNPRHLVRRRGQEARLRCSPMKGHSHVYWYRQLPEEGLKFMVYLQKENIIDESGMPKERFSAEFPKEGPSILRIQQVVRGDSAAYFCASSPHRQNNQPQHFGDGTRLSIL.

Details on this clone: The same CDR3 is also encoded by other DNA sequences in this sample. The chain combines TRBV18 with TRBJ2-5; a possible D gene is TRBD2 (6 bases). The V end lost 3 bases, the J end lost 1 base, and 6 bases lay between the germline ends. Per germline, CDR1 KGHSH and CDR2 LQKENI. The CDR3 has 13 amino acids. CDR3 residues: CASSPGLQETQYF. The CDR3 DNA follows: TGTGCCAGCTCACCGGGACTCCAAGAGACCCAGTACTTC.

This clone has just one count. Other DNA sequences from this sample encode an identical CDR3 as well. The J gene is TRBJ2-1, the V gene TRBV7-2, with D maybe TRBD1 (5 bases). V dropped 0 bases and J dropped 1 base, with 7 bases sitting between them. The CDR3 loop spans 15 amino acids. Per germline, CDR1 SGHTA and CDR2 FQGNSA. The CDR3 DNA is TGTGCCAGCAGCTTAGCGGGGCGGTCCTACAATGAGCAGTTCTTC. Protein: CASSLAGRSYNEQFF. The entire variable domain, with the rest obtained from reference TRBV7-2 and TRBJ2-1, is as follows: GAGVSQSPSNKVTEKGKDVELRCDPISGHTALYWYRQSLGQGLEFLIYFQGNSAPDKSGLPSDRFSAERTGGSVSTLTIQRTQQEDSAVYLCASSLAGRSYNEQFFGPGTRLTVL.

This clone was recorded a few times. CDR3 protein: CASSYAGGGNQPQHF. In nucleotides, the CDR3 is TGTGCCAGCAGCTACGCAGGGGGAGGTAATCAGCCCCAGCATTTT. V is TRBV7-9 and J is TRBJ1-5; 7 bases are a match to TRBD1. V shed 4 bases and J 4 bases; nucleotides not matched to a gene: 7. There are 15 residues in the CDR3. The germline V gene encodes CDR1 SEHNR and CDR2 FQNEAQ (reference sequence).

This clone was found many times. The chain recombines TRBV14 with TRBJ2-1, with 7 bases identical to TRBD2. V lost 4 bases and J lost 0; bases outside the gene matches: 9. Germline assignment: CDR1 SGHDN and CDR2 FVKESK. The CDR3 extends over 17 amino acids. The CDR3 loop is CASSPGGSWSSYNEQFF. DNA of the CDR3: TGTGCCAGCAGCCCGGGGGGTAGCTGGAGCTCCTACAATGAGCAGTTCTTC.

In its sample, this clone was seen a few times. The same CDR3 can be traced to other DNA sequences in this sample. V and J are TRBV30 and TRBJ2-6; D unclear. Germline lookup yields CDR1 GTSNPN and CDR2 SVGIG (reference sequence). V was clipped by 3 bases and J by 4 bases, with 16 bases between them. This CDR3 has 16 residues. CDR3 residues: CAWRSLGQAGANVLTF. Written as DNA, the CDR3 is TGTGCCTGGAGATCCCTTGGTCAAGCCGGGGCCAACGTCCTGACTTTC.

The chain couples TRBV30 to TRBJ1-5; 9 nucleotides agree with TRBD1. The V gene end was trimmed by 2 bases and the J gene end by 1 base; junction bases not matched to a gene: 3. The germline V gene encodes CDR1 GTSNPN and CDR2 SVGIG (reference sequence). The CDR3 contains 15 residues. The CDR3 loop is CAWSSDRGSNQPQHF. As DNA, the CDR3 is TGTGCCTGGAGTTCCGACAGGGGGAGCAATCAGCCCCAGCATTTT.

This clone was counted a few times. The CDR3 spells CASSQDLGWNQPQHF. The DNA for the CDR3 is TGCGCCAGCAGCCAAGATTTGGGTTGGAATCAGCCCCAGCATTTT. V gene TRBV4-3 combines with J gene TRBJ1-5; D call uncertain. The V gene lost 0 bases and the J gene lost 4 bases, with 10 bases spanning the gap. The germline CDR1 and CDR2 sequences are LGHNA and YSLEER. This CDR3 comprises 15 residues.

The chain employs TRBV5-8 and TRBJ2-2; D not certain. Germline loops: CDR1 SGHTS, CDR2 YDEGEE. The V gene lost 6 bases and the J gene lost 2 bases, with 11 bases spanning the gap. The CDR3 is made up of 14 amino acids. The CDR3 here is CASTFTFNTGELFF. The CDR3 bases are TGTGCCAGCACCTTCACGTTTAACACCGGGGAGCTGTTTTTT.

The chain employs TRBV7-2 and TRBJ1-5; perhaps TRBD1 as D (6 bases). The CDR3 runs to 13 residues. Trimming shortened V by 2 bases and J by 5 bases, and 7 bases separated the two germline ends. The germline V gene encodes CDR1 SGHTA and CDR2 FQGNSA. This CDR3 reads CASSLRQDQPQHF. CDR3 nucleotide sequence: TGTGCCAGCAGCTTAAGACAGGATCAGCCCCAGCATTTT.

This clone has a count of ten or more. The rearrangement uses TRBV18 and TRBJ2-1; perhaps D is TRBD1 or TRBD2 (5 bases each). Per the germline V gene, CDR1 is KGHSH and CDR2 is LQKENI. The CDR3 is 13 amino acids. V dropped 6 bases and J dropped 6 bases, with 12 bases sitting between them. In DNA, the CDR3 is TGTGCCAGCTCCTCTCGGGACCTCAATGAGCAGTTCTTC. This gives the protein CASSSRDLNEQFF.